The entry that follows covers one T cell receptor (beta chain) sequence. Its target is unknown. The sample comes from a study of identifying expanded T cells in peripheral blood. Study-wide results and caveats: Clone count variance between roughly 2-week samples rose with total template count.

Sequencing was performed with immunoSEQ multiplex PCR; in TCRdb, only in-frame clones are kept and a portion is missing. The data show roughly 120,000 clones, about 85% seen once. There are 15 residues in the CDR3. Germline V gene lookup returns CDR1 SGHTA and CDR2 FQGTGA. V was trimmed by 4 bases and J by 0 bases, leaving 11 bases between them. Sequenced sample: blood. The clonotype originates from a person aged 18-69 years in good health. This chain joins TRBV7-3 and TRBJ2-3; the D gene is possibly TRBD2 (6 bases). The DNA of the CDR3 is TGTGCCAGCAGCTCCACTGCGGGGAGCACAGATACGCAGTATTTT. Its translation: CASSSTAGSTDTQYF.